A single sample gave rise to the 26 T cell receptor beta chains below, sequenced in a study of cytomegalovirus exposure and HLA in healthy donors. Amplification used 60 Vbeta primers and 13 Jbeta primers. Here immunoSEQ multiplex PCR was the method, and the copy in TCRdb shows in-frame clones only, minus some. The sample lists roughly 180,000 clones; approximately 85% were seen once. Sequenced: PBMCs. These receptors were obtained from a girl under 18 in good health and CMV-seropositive.

This clone was recorded only once. The chain uses TRBV5-6 and TRBJ1-2, with a tentative D call TRBD1 (6 bases). V was cut by 7 bases and J by 4 bases, with 14 bases left in between. The CDR3 is made up of 13 amino acids. From germline, CDR1 is SGHDT and CDR2 YYEEEE. The CDR3 sequence: CASWGRGTYGYTF. CDR3 bases: TGTGCCAGCTGGGGCAGGGGCACCTATGGCTACACCTTC.

CDR3 sequence reads: CASSLTGSLTNEKLFF. In DNA form, the CDR3 reads TGTGCCAGCAGCTTAACGGGGTCGTTAACTAATGAAAAACTGTTTTTT. The rearrangement joins TRBV7-9 to TRBJ1-4; the D is unclear. Germline V gene lookup returns CDR1 SEHNR and CDR2 FQNEAQ (reference sequence). CDR3 size: 16 residues. Trimming shortened V by 2 bases and J by 1 base, and 11 bases separated the two germline ends.

This chain connects TRBV7-2 to TRBJ2-7; a weak D match, TRBD2 (6 bases). This CDR3 comprises 14 residues. Germline-derived CDR1 and CDR2 are SGHTA and FQGNSA. The ends were cut back, 5 bases at V and 5 bases at J, with 16 bases in the middle. CDR3 DNA: TGTGCCAGCAGCGAGGCCGGGGGACGCGACGAGCAGTACTTC. This encodes CASSEAGGRDEQYF.

The chain uses TRBV20-1 and TRBJ1-2; 7 positions match TRBD1. This CDR3 is built from 10 residues. Germline values: CDR1 DFQATT, CDR2 SNEGSKA (reference sequence). The J segment lost 8 bases and the V segment lost 3 bases, leaving 0 bases of the junction unmatched. The chain's CDR3 is CSARTGGYTF. The CDR3 DNA reads TGCAGTGCTAGGACAGGGGGCTACACCTTC.

The genes are TRBV6-5 and TRBJ1-1, with 10 bases fitting TRBD1. CDR3 length: 14 residues. The junction had 5 bases not matched to a gene; V was cut back by 7 bases and J by 3 bases. Germline V CDR1 and CDR2: MNHEY, SVGAGI. The CDR3 DNA follows: TGTGCCAGCAAAGAAGGGACAGGGGACACTGAAGCTTTCTTT. This translates into CASKEGTGDTEAFF.

This chain connects TRBV2 to TRBJ1-6; TRBD1 matches at 9 bases. CDR3 length equals 16 residues. Germline V gene data show CDR1 as SNHLY and CDR2 as FYNNEI. V was clipped by 1 base and J by 8 bases; unmatched bases: 6. Here the CDR3 reads CASSEEQGARDSPLHF. The CDR3 coding sequence is TGTGCCAGCAGTGAAGAACAGGGGGCGCGTGATTCACCCCTCCACTTT.

This chain links TRBV4-3 with TRBJ1-1; tentatively, D is TRBD1 (5 bases). V shed 0 bases and J shed 3 bases, with 8 bases lying between them. The germline gives CDR1 LGHNA, CDR2 YSLEER. The CDR3 runs 14 residues. As DNA, the CDR3 is TGCGCCAGCAGCCAAGATATCAGGGACACTGAAGCTTTCTTT. This sequence encodes CASSQDIRDTEAFF.

This chain uses TRBV6-1 with TRBJ1-2; perhaps TRBD1 as D (6 bases). The germline V gene encodes CDR1 MNHNS and CDR2 SASEGT. Trimming stripped 1 base from V and 3 bases from J, with 12 bases between. The CDR3 length is 15 residues. The CDR3 sequence is CASSEVGGADYGYTF. The CDR3 DNA reads as TGTGCCAGCAGTGAAGTTGGGGGCGCTGACTATGGCTACACCTTC.

The gene calls are TRBV27 and TRBJ2-3; the match to TRBD2 covers 13 bases. Trimming removed 3 bases from V and 1 base from J; junction bases left unmatched: 1. CDR3 length equals 16 residues. Germline V CDR1 and CDR2: MNHEY, SMNVEV (reference sequence). The CDR3 bases are TGTGCCAGCAGTTTCGGGACTAGCGGGGGCACAGATACGCAGTATTTT. It translates to CASSFGTSGGTDTQYF.

This chain connects TRBV4-3 to TRBJ2-1; a weak D match, TRBD2 (6 bases). CDR1 and CDR2 from the germline V gene are LGHNA and YSLEER. The V and J ends lost 5 bases and 4 bases respectively, with 24 bases between them. This CDR3 contains 18 residues. CDR3 DNA: TGCGCCAGCAGCTACCGGGTTGGAGTGGGGGGTGAGTACAATGAGCAGTTCTTC. It encodes CASSYRVGVGGEYNEQFF.

The V and J genes are TRBV7-8 and TRBJ2-4; TRBD2 matches 8 bases. Trimming cost V 0 bases and J 0 bases; bases outside gene matches: 13. The CDR3 runs to 20 residues. Germline values: CDR1 SGHVS, CDR2 FQNEAQ. CDR3 in DNA: TGTGCCAGCAGCTTAGCAGGGCGGGGGGTCGGGAATCTAGCCAAAAACATTCAGTACTTC. Translated: CASSLAGRGVGNLAKNIQYF.

This clone was seen more than once but under ten times. The rearrangement joins TRBV7-6 to TRBJ2-1; TRBD2 matches 8 bases. This CDR3 spans 15 amino acids. Trimming cost V 7 bases and J 6 bases; bases outside gene matches: 11. Germline CDR1 reads SGHVS; CDR2 reads FNYEAQ. CDR3 sequence reads: CASTLSTSGTNEQFF. The CDR3 DNA follows: TGTGCCAGCACTCTCAGTACTAGCGGAACCAATGAGCAGTTCTTC.

V usage is TRBV10-3 and J usage is TRBJ1-2, with D possibly matching TRBD1 (6 bases). V gave up 10 bases and J gave up 7 bases, with 19 bases separating them. Germline V lookup: CDR1 ENHRY, CDR2 SYGVKD. CDR3 size: 13 residues. The CDR3 region is CATDTGTTTGYTF. The CDR3 DNA reads TGTGCCACGGATACGGGGACAACTACTGGCTACACCTTC.

V and J are TRBV18 and TRBJ1-4, with D tentatively TRBD1 (5 bases). The CDR3 length is 12 residues. From germline, CDR1 is KGHSH and CDR2 LQKENI. V was cut by 6 bases and J by 7 bases, with 9 bases left in between. In nucleotides, the CDR3 is TGTGCCAGCTCGCCCCAGGGTGAAAAACTGTTTTTT. It specifies CASSPQGEKLFF.

About this clone itself: The sample carries other DNA sequences with the same CDR3. The rearrangement uses TRBV6-5 and TRBJ1-6; the D is unclear. The V gene's germline CDR1 is MNHEY and CDR2 SVGAGI. The CDR3 contains 16 residues. V was clipped by 0 bases and J by 0 bases, with 6 bases between them. CDR3 in amino acids: CASSYSGSSYNSPLHF. The CDR3 DNA sequence: TGTGCCAGCAGTTACTCGGGGAGCTCCTATAATTCACCCCTCCACTTT.

This chain joins TRBV4-1 and TRBJ2-2; D remains unclear. The CDR3 loop spans 19 amino acids. V gave up 3 bases and J gave up 1 base, with 21 bases separating them. Germline CDR1 and CDR2: MGHRA and YSYEKL. CDR3 nucleotides: TGCGCCAGCAGCCACGCATTTTTTGTGAGGTCGGGGAACACCGGGGAGCTGTTTTTT. Encoded protein: CASSHAFFVRSGNTGELFF.

The J gene is TRBJ2-3, the V gene TRBV5-1, with a possible D match to TRBD2 (6 bases). This CDR3 contains 12 residues. The germline V gene has CDR1 SGHRS and CDR2 YFSETQ. Trimming removed 4 bases at V and 10 bases at J, with 13 bases between. CDR3 loop: CASSTDPGAQYF. DNA for the CDR3: TGCGCCAGCAGCACGGACCCGGGGGCGCAGTATTTT.

The rearrangement uses TRBV6-9 and TRBJ2-2, with D maybe TRBD1 (8 bases). V was clipped by 3 bases and J by 4 bases, with 18 bases between them. The CDR3 covers 17 residues. The germline CDR1 and CDR2 sequences are MNHGY and SVAAGI. CDR3 coding DNA: TGTGCCAGCAGTTACGAACAGGGGGGGGAGGGCACCGGGGAGCTGTTTTTT. This translates into CASSYEQGGEGTGELFF.

This clone was observed a few times. The rearrangement links TRBV6-5 to TRBJ2-2; TRBD1 matches at 9 bases. CDR3 length equals 15 residues. Germline CDR1 is MNHEY and CDR2 is SVGAGI. With V trimmed by 4 bases and J by 13 bases, 13 bases remained unmatched. The CDR3 sequence: CASSFESTGGLGLFF. CDR3 nucleotide sequence: TGTGCCAGCAGTTTCGAATCGACAGGGGGGTTGGGGCTGTTTTTT.

The sample holds a few counts of this clone. V is TRBV6-5 and J is TRBJ1-3, with 7 nucleotides matching TRBD1. Germline V gene sequence: CDR1 MNHEY, CDR2 SVGAGI. CDR3 length: 15 amino acids. The V segment lost 5 bases and the J segment 2 bases; nucleotides outside the gene matches: 6. DNA for the CDR3: TGTGCCAGCAGTCCTAAAGGGGGCACTGGAAACACCATATATTTT. This sequence encodes CASSPKGGTGNTIYF.

The rearrangement uses TRBV7-9 and TRBJ2-7, with TRBD1 matching 10 bases. CDR3 length: 15 amino acids. Germline V gene lookup returns CDR1 SEHNR and CDR2 FQNEAQ (reference sequence). With V trimmed by 5 bases and J by 0 bases, 4 bases remained unmatched. As DNA, the CDR3 is TGTGCCAGCAGCCTATGGGACAGGGGCTCCTACGAGCAGTACTTC. Amino acid sequence: CASSLWDRGSYEQYF.

This rearrangement joins TRBV19 to TRBJ2-3; 10 nucleotides match TRBD2. The ends lost 5 bases at V and 7 bases at J; junction bases unmatched: 9. Germline CDR1 LNHDA, CDR2 SQIVND (reference sequence). This CDR3 region has 15 residues. Here the CDR3 reads CASSPAGGQFYTQYF. The CDR3 DNA follows: TGTGCCAGTAGTCCAGCGGGGGGGCAATTCTATACGCAGTATTTT.

CDR3 protein: CASSGPGRGRGSYNSPLHF. The DNA of the CDR3 is TGTGCCAGCAGTGGACCCGGGAGGGGCAGGGGCTCCTATAATTCACCCCTCCACTTT. V usage is TRBV6-1 and J usage is TRBJ1-6; D perhaps matches TRBD1 (6 bases). V gave up 4 bases and J gave up 0 bases, with 19 bases separating them. The CDR3 length is 19 residues. The germline gives CDR1 MNHNS, CDR2 SASEGT.

The chain links TRBV6-6 to TRBJ2-1; TRBD2 is a possible D gene (5 bases). The CDR3 consists of 11 residues. Deletions cut 8 bases from V and 4 bases from J, with 6 bases between. Looked up from germline, CDR1 is MNHNY and CDR2 is SVGAGI (reference sequence). Here the CDR3 DNA reads TGTGCCAGCGAGCGGTACAATGAGCAGTTCTTC. This codes for CASERYNEQFF.

This rearrangement joins TRBV4-1 to TRBJ1-4; the D gene is possibly TRBD1 (5 bases). Trimming took 0 bases from V and 3 from J, leaving 8 bases between them. The CDR3 runs 15 residues. The germline CDR1 and CDR2 sequences are MGHRA and YSYEKL. The CDR3 sequence is CASSQDRGANEKLFF. CDR3 bases: TGCGCCAGCAGCCAAGATCGGGGGGCTAATGAAAAACTGTTTTTT.

This clone was picked up one time. J is TRBJ2-3 and V is TRBV19; weak D call: TRBD1 (5 bases). This CDR3 has 14 amino acids. The ends were cut back, 2 bases at V and 5 bases at J, with 11 bases in the middle. Germline V CDR1 and CDR2: LNHDA, SQIVND (reference sequence). The CDR3 DNA is TGTGCCAGTAGTATACAGGGTTTTGGAGATACGCAGTATTTT. Its protein product is CASSIQGFGDTQYF.